The 21 T cell receptor beta chains reported below all come from one sample, sequenced in a study of chemoradiotherapy in HPV16-positive cancers. The method was immunoSEQ multiplex PCR; TCRdb's version includes in-frame clones alone and lacks a portion of them. Altogether more than 9,000 clones are present, 77% being singletons, with the ten largest covering approximately 0.85%. The sample was collected from a patient who underwent chemoradiotherapy. These TCRs come from a human donor with HPV-associated anogenital cancer.

In this sample, this clone turned up once. This chain links TRBV11-3 with TRBJ2-1, with 12 bases that match TRBD2. CDR3 length equals 15 residues. The junction had 8 bases not matched to a gene; V was cut back by 5 bases and J by 9 bases. Germline CDR1 and CDR2: SGHNT and YENEEA. The CDR3 is CASSPLAGGRSEQFF. In nucleotides, the CDR3 is TGTGCCAGCAGCCCCCTAGCGGGAGGGCGTAGTGAGCAGTTCTTC. Filled out from reference TRBV11-3 and TRBJ2-1, the complete variable domain reads EAGVVQSPRYKIIEKKQPVAFWCNPISGHNTLYWYLQNLGQGPELLIRYENEEAVDDSQLPKDRFSAERLKGVDSTLKIQPAELGDSAVYLCASSPLAGGRSEQFFGPGTRLTVL.

In this sample, this clone turned up once. The gene calls are TRBV5-1 and TRBJ2-1; the match to TRBD2 covers 9 bases. V lost 4 bases to trimming and J lost 7 bases; unmatched junction nucleotides: 9. Germline CDR1 SGHRS, CDR2 YFSETQ. CDR3 size: 15 residues. CDR3 loop: CASSPTGTSNNEQFF. CDR3 nucleotide sequence: TGCGCCAGCAGCCCGACCGGGACTAGCAATAATGAGCAGTTCTTC. The variable domain in full, with the rest retrieved from reference TRBV5-1 and TRBJ2-1, is KAGVTQTPRYLIKTRGQQVTLSCSPISGHRSVSWYQQTPGQGLQFLFEYFSETQRNKGNFPGRFSGRQFSNSRSEMNVSTLELGDSALYLCASSPTGTSNNEQFFGPGTRLTVL.

This clone occurred once. This chain links TRBV6-1 with TRBJ2-7, with unresolved D. Trimming shortened V by 6 bases and J by 2 bases, and 8 bases separated the two germline ends. Germline V gene lookup returns CDR1 MNHNS and CDR2 SASEGT. The length of the CDR3 is 12 residues. The DNA of the CDR3 is TGTGCCAGCAGCGACATGGCCTACGAGCAGTACTTC. Translating it yields CASSDMAYEQYF.

The chain is built from TRBV4-3 and TRBJ1-3, with 7 bases that match TRBD1. V trimming: 1 base; J trimming: 4 bases; junction bases outside the gene matches: 4. Germline V gene data show CDR1 as LGHNA and CDR2 as YSLEER. The CDR3 consists of 15 residues. The CDR3 DNA follows: TGCGCCAGCAGCCAAGGAGGGGGCTGGGGAAACACCATATATTTT. It yields the protein CASSQGGGWGNTIYF.

This chain connects TRBV10-3 to TRBJ2-3; 10 bases line up with TRBD2. This CDR3 is 13 amino acids long. CDR1 and CDR2 (germline): ENHRY, SYGVKD. V trimming: 10 bases; J trimming: 6 bases; junction bases outside the gene matches: 7. CDR3 DNA: TGTGCCACCCGGGCTAGCGGGAGCGATACGCAGTATTTT. It specifies CATRASGSDTQYF.

This clone was counted once. The chain employs TRBV12-2 and TRBJ2-7; TRBD2, the table's D call, lacks a check against the DNA. TRBV12-2 is assigned pseudogene status. This CDR3 is built from 15 residues. The CDR3 sequence: CASRPRTGGTYEQYF. The CDR3 DNA reads as TGTGCAAGTCGCCCCCGGACGGGGGGGACCTACGAGCAGTACTTC.

The rearrangement uses TRBV7-9 and TRBJ1-4; D is possibly TRBD1 (5 bases). The CDR3 length is 14 residues. With 7 bases removed from V and 3 bases from J, the gap between germline ends came to 12 bases. The germline gives CDR1 SEHNR, CDR2 FQNEAQ (reference sequence). CDR3 nucleotide sequence: TGTGCCAGCACTCTTGGGGCTGCTAATGAAAAACTGTTTTTT. Its protein product is CASTLGAANEKLFF.

The CDR3 sequence: CASSVIDGYEQYF. The CDR3 DNA is TGTGCCAGCAGCGTAATAGACGGCTACGAGCAGTACTTC. The rearrangement links TRBV9 to TRBJ2-7; the D is unclear. This CDR3 is built from 13 residues. Germline CDR1 and CDR2: SGDLS and YYNGEE. Trimming cost V 1 base and J 3 bases, with 8 bases left between them.

In this sample, this clone turned up once. The chain couples TRBV10-3 to TRBJ1-1; a weak D match, TRBD1 (6 bases). The CDR3 extends over 16 amino acids. V lost 4 bases, J lost 0 bases, and 15 bases lay in between. Germline assignment: CDR1 ENHRY and CDR2 SYGVKD. The CDR3 DNA reads as TGTGCCATCAGTGTCACAGGGAGGCTTTTGAACACTGAAGCTTTCTTT. Translated, it gives CAISVTGRLLNTEAFF.

This clone appeared a single time. CDR3 DNA: TGTGCCAGCAGCCCCATAGCGGGAGGAAGTGATGAGCAGTTCTTC. Residues: CASSPIAGGSDEQFF. The rearrangement joins TRBV5-4 to TRBJ2-1, with 10 positions matching TRBD2. The CDR3 consists of 15 residues. Germline lookup yields CDR1 SGHNT and CDR2 YYREEE (reference sequence). V dropped 4 bases and J dropped 8; count of bases not matched to a gene: 9.

This chain uses TRBV27 with TRBJ2-7, with 8 positions matching TRBD2. Trimming cost V 1 base and J 3 bases; bases outside gene matches: 11. This CDR3 is built from 17 residues. Germline CDR1 MNHEY, CDR2 SMNVEV (reference sequence). CDR3 sequence: CASSLYSGTSRIYEQYF. CDR3 bases: TGTGCCAGCAGTTTATATTCCGGGACTAGTAGGATCTACGAGCAGTACTTC.

J is TRBJ2-3 and V is TRBV19; no clear D gene. V shed 0 bases and J shed 1 base, with 11 bases lying between them. CDR3 length: 16 amino acids. Germline lookup yields CDR1 LNHDA and CDR2 SQIVND (reference sequence). CDR3 sequence (DNA): TGTGCCAGTAGTATAGAAGCCCCTCAGGGCACAGATACGCAGTATTTT. Protein: CASSIEAPQGTDTQYF.

V is TRBV25-1 and J is TRBJ1-4, with 9 bases fitting TRBD1. J lost 7 bases, V lost 5 bases, and 5 bases had no gene match. The CDR3 spans 14 residues. In germline, CDR1 is MGHDK, CDR2 SYGVNS. Here the CDR3 reads CASSPGTGIEKLFF. CDR3 DNA sequence: TGTGCCAGCAGTCCCGGGACAGGGATTGAAAAACTGTTTTTT.

The rearrangement links TRBV27 to TRBJ2-6; D call uncertain. The V end lost 1 base, the J end lost 0 bases, and 4 bases lay between the germline ends. The CDR3 contains 15 residues. Germline CDR1 and CDR2: MNHEY and SMNVEV (reference sequence). CDR3 region: CASSLLSSGANVLTF. The CDR3, as DNA: TGTGCCAGCAGTTTATTGAGCTCTGGGGCCAACGTCCTGACTTTC.

V and J are TRBV30 and TRBJ2-5; 9 bases agree with TRBD1. With 4 bases clipped from V and 7 bases from J, the junction kept 7 bases outside the gene matches. The CDR3 spans 13 residues. The germline V gene encodes CDR1 GTSNPN and CDR2 SVGIG (reference sequence). The CDR3 DNA is TGTGCCTGGACTACAGGGGGCGACGGGACCCAGTACTTC. It translates to CAWTTGGDGTQYF.

The gene calls are TRBV6-5 and TRBJ1-2; D not resolved. Trimming took off 5 bases at V and 8 bases at J, with 15 bases between the two ends. This CDR3 is built from 13 residues. Germline values: CDR1 MNHEY, CDR2 SVGAGI. CDR3 coding DNA: TGTGCCAGCAGTGGAGCTGGGATTCAAGGCTACACCTTC. This codes for CASSGAGIQGYTF.

The chain couples TRBV7-9 to TRBJ2-2; 7 nucleotides line up with TRBD1. With 5 bases clipped from V and 6 bases from J, the junction kept 9 bases outside the gene matches. CDR3 length: 15 amino acids. Looked up from germline, CDR1 is SEHNR and CDR2 is FQNEAQ (reference sequence). CDR3 coding DNA: TGTGCCAGCAGCGCAACAGGGGAAGGGTCCGGGGAGCTGTTTTTT. Translated, it gives CASSATGEGSGELFF. The complete variable domain, with remaining parts taken from reference TRBV7-9 and TRBJ2-2, reads DTGVSQNPRHKITKRGQNVTFRCDPISEHNRLYWYRQTLGQGPEFLTYFQNEAQLEKSRLLSDRFSAERPKGSFSTLEIQRTEQGDSAMYLCASSATGEGSGELFFGEGSRLTVL.

The V gene is TRBV30, the J gene TRBJ2-3, with 8 bases lining up with TRBD2. The CDR3 runs 14 residues. J was trimmed by 4 bases and V by 4 bases; bases with no gene match: 7. From germline, CDR1 is GTSNPN and CDR2 SVGIG (reference sequence). CDR3 loop: CAWTSGSQADTQYF. The CDR3 DNA follows: TGTGCCTGGACAAGCGGGAGTCAAGCAGATACGCAGTATTTT.

The V gene is TRBV6-5, the J gene TRBJ2-7; 7 bases line up with TRBD2. After removal of 5 bases from V and 2 bases from J, the junction contained 6 bases not matched to a gene. Germline V gene data show CDR1 as MNHEY and CDR2 as SVGAGI. The CDR3 runs 14 residues. CDR3 region: CASSSGVYPYEQYF. DNA for the CDR3: TGTGCCAGCAGTAGCGGGGTGTACCCCTACGAGCAGTACTTC.

The chain links TRBV5-1 to TRBJ2-1; 9 positions match TRBD1. The CDR3 runs 16 residues. Germline V CDR1 and CDR2: SGHRS, YFSETQ. The V and J ends lost 0 bases and 1 base, in that order; junction bases with no gene match: 2. CDR3 region: CASSLGGTGSYNEQFF. DNA for the CDR3: TGCGCCAGCAGCTTGGGAGGGACAGGGTCCTACAATGAGCAGTTCTTC.

The rearrangement uses TRBV10-3 and TRBJ1-1, with 7 bases identical to TRBD1. V gave up 6 bases and J gave up 10 bases; unmatched junction bases: 11. This CDR3 has 13 residues. CDR1 ENHRY and CDR2 SYGVKD come from the germline V gene. The DNA of the CDR3 is TGTGCCATCAGCGGACAGGTGACGGGTAGAGCTTTCTTT. Its translation is CAISGQVTGRAFF.